Presented here are 14 T cell receptor beta chains from one specimen sequenced in a study of blood T cell repertoires in COVID-19. The protocol was immunoSEQ multiplex PCR, while the TCRdb copy is restricted to in-frame clones and leaves out a portion. This table holds about 150,000 clones, less than 90% found once. The sequenced sample was peripheral blood. These receptors all stem from a woman in her seventies with acute or convalescent COVID-19.

This sequence joins TRBV30 and TRBJ1-5, with TRBD1 matching over 8 bases. CDR1 is GTSNPN and CDR2 is SVGIG in the germline V gene (reference sequence). After removal of 0 bases from V and 0 bases from J, the junction contained 7 bases not matched to a gene. The CDR3 runs to 17 residues. The CDR3: CAWSVMGQVYSNQPQHF. For the CDR3, the DNA is TGTGCCTGGAGTGTAATGGGACAGGTATATAGCAATCAGCCCCAGCATTTT.

This chain connects TRBV6-5 to TRBJ2-1; 9 bases line up with TRBD1. V shed 2 bases and J 6 bases; nucleotides not matched to a gene: 8. Germline-derived CDR1 and CDR2 are MNHEY and SVGAGI. This CDR3 region has 16 residues. Written as DNA, the CDR3 is TGTGCCAGCAGTTACCTTGGGACAGGGAAAGGCAATGAGCAGTTCTTC. It encodes CASSYLGTGKGNEQFF.

This clone was counted once. This chain links TRBV7-9 with TRBJ2-1; 8 nucleotides agree with TRBD2. Per germline, CDR1 SEHNR and CDR2 FQNEAQ (reference sequence). There are 16 residues in the CDR3. Germline trimming cut 5 bases from V and 4 bases from J; bases unmatched to any gene: 10. CDR3 coding DNA: TGTGCCAGCAGCCCACACCCCGGGGGGGTTTACAATGAGCAGTTCTTC. The encoded protein is CASSPHPGGVYNEQFF.

The V call is TRBV7-9, the J call TRBJ2-7, with TRBD2 matching over 9 bases. With V trimmed by 5 bases and J by 2 bases, 4 bases remained unmatched. Germline assignment: CDR1 SEHNR and CDR2 FQNEAQ (reference sequence). The CDR3 totals 14 residues. DNA for the CDR3: TGTGCCAGCAGCGCTAGCGGGAACACCTACGAGCAGTACTTC. Encoded protein: CASSASGNTYEQYF.

As DNA, the CDR3 is TGTGCCTGGAGTCTAAGACAGGGATTAGCCAAAAACATTCAGTACTTC. Translating gives CAWSLRQGLAKNIQYF. V usage is TRBV30 and J usage is TRBJ2-4; 7 bases line up with TRBD1. CDR3 length: 16 residues. Germline V CDR1 and CDR2: GTSNPN, SVGIG (reference sequence). The V gene end was trimmed by 2 bases and the J gene end by 0 bases; junction bases not matched to a gene: 7.

CDR3 bases: TGTGCCAGCAGCAACCGGGAAGCTGGAAACACCATATATTTT. It encodes CASSNREAGNTIYF. The rearrangement uses TRBV7-8 and TRBJ1-3; D ambiguous. This CDR3 region has 14 residues. Germline CDR1 and CDR2: SGHVS and FQNEAQ. V shed 5 bases and J shed 2 bases, with 10 bases lying between them. The full variable domain, completed using reference TRBV7-8 and TRBJ1-3, is GAGVSQSPRYKVAKRGQDVALRCDPISGHVSLFWYQQALGQGPEFLTYFQNEAQLDKSGLPSDRFFAERPEGSVSTLKIQRTQQEDSAVYLCASSNREAGNTIYFGEGSWLTVV.

The chain employs TRBV18 and TRBJ2-5; the D is unclear. From germline, CDR1 is KGHSH and CDR2 LQKENI. The CDR3 has 16 residues. V was clipped by 2 bases and J by 0 bases, with 13 bases between them. The CDR3 protein is CASSPTRSVYQETQYF. The DNA of the CDR3 is TGTGCCAGCTCACCAACGCGGTCCGTATACCAAGAGACCCAGTACTTC.

This clone has more than one count but fewer than ten. V is TRBV6-2 or TRBV6-3 and J is TRBJ2-6; D is uncertain. In germline, CDR1 is MNHEY, CDR2 SVGEGT. The ends were cut back, 5 bases at V and 1 base at J, with 9 bases in the middle. The CDR3 length is 15 residues. In DNA form, the CDR3 reads TGTGCCAGCAGTGACCGGAGATCTGGGGCCAACGTCCTGACTTTC. This codes for CASSDRRSGANVLTF.

V usage is TRBV6-2 or TRBV6-3 and J usage is TRBJ1-1; perhaps TRBD1 as D (5 bases). Germline V gene sequence: CDR1 MNHEY, CDR2 SVGEGT. The V end lost 5 bases, the J end lost 2 bases, and 15 bases lay between the germline ends. This CDR3 region has 15 residues. The CDR3 DNA follows: TGTGCCAGCAGTCCCGCGGGAGGGGCTAACACTGAAGCTTTCTTT. This translates into CASSPAGGANTEAFF.

The chain recombines TRBV7-2 with TRBJ1-1, with 9 bases identical to TRBD1. The CDR3 is 14 residues long. CDR1 and CDR2 (germline): SGHTA, FQGNSA. V gave up 5 bases and J gave up 4 bases; unmatched junction bases: 5. The CDR3 sequence is CASSTDRGVTEAFF. CDR3 in DNA: TGTGCCAGCAGCACAGACAGGGGGGTCACTGAAGCTTTCTTT.

The CDR3 sequence is CASSGQRPGQTLYSNQPQHF. Written as DNA, the CDR3 is TGTGCCAGCAGTGGGCAGAGGCCGGGACAGACGCTTTATAGCAATCAGCCCCAGCATTTT. The chain combines TRBV2 with TRBJ1-5; TRBD1 matches at 7 bases. V gave up 4 bases and J gave up 0 bases; unmatched junction bases: 18. The CDR3 is made up of 20 amino acids. In germline, CDR1 is SNHLY, CDR2 FYNNEI.

V usage is TRBV28 and J usage is TRBJ1-1; D not certain. The CDR3 runs 10 residues. Germline-derived CDR1 and CDR2 are MDHEN and SYDVKM. Trimming left V 7 bases short and J 9 bases short, with 9 bases between. The CDR3 loop is CASISKQAFF. DNA for the CDR3: TGTGCCAGCATAAGCAAGCAAGCTTTCTTT.

This clone came up a few times. This chain joins TRBV7-9 and TRBJ2-3; TRBD1 might be the D (6 bases). In germline, CDR1 is SEHNR, CDR2 FQNEAQ (reference sequence). The V end lost 3 bases, the J end lost 3 bases, and 16 bases lay between the germline ends. The CDR3 runs 16 residues. The CDR3 sequence is CASSFRLGRGTDTQYF. The CDR3, as DNA: TGTGCCAGCAGCTTTCGGTTGGGCAGGGGAACAGATACGCAGTATTTT.

CDR3 DNA sequence: TGTGCCAGCAGCCCTGGCGGGGGGACTAATGAAAAACTGTTTTTT. Translating it yields CASSPGGGTNEKLFF. The rearrangement joins TRBV7-9 to TRBJ1-4, with D possibly being TRBD1 (5 bases). The CDR3 runs 15 residues. CDR1 SEHNR and CDR2 FQNEAQ come from the germline V gene (reference sequence). V was pared by 5 bases and J by 2 bases, with 12 bases between. The full variable domain, with the rest looked up from reference TRBV7-9 and TRBJ1-4, is DTGVSQNPRHKITKRGQNVTFRCDPISEHNRLYWYRQTLGQGPEFLTYFQNEAQLEKSRLLSDRFSAERPKGSFSTLEIQRTEQGDSAMYLCASSPGGGTNEKLFFGSGTQLSVL.